Each of the 16 T cell receptor beta chains below was sequenced from the same sample in a study of blood T cells in healthy people across ages. PCR was performed a second time for about 7 to 11 cycles using a sample-barcoded 5' primer and a J-beta primer mix. TCRdb re-analysed the 5' RACE reads in MiXCR, keeping a single row per CDR3 protein. The table includes some 1.5 million distinct CDR3 sequences, roughly 27% detected once. What was sequenced was blood. All receptors derive from a woman in her 30s in good health.

This clonotype was counted a few times. This chain uses TRBV12-3 or TRBV12-4 with TRBJ1-1, with TRBD1 matching 7 bases. The CDR3 sequence is 14 residues long. V lost 4 bases and J lost 5; bases outside the gene matches: 7. In nucleotides, the CDR3 is TGTGCCAGCAGTTCGACAGGGATCGAAACTGAAGCTTTCTTT. It is translated as CASSSTGIETEAFF.

The chain recombines TRBV10-3 with TRBJ1-1; D possibly corresponds to TRBD1 (6 bases). Trimming took off 0 bases at V and 11 bases at J, with 13 bases between the two ends. Germline lookup yields CDR1 ENHRY and CDR2 SYGVKD. The CDR3 loop spans 13 amino acids. As DNA, the CDR3 is TGTGCCATCAGTGAGTCGTTGGACAGAGGGGCTTTCTTT. It specifies CAISESLDRGAFF.

The CDR3 nucleotides read TGCAGCGTACAGGGGGAGTCCACTGAAGCTTTCTTT. The encoded protein is CSVQGESTEAFF. The chain joins TRBV29-1 to TRBJ1-1; 8 nucleotides match TRBD1. The CDR3 has 12 residues. Germline CDR1 and CDR2: SQVTM and ANQGSEA. With 6 bases clipped from V and 4 bases from J, the junction kept 4 bases outside the gene matches.

Comments on this clonotype: The junction departs from the called germline gene at one end, perhaps through a read error. V is TRBV9 and J is TRBJ2-7; 7 nucleotides line up with TRBD2. Germline V gene sequence: CDR1 SGDLS, CDR2 YYNGEE. CDR3 length: 14 residues. CDR3 amino acids: CACSVDRGVYEQYF. The CDR3 nucleotides are TGTGCCTGCAGCGTAGACCGGGGGGTCTACGAGCAGTACTTC.

The CDR3 nucleotides are TGCGCCAGCAGGTCCCCCGGGACAGGGGACACCGGGGAGCTGTTTTTT. Translated: CASRSPGTGDTGELFF. V gene TRBV5-1 combines with J gene TRBJ2-2; the match to TRBD1 covers 10 bases. Per the germline V gene, CDR1 is SGHRS and CDR2 is YFSETQ. Losses at the gene ends were 5 bases for V and 3 bases for J; bases not matched to a gene: 7. The CDR3 spans 16 residues.

The chain has TRBV7-9 and TRBJ2-7, with a weak D call TRBD2 (7 bases). Germline assignment: CDR1 SEHNR and CDR2 FQNEAQ (reference sequence). The CDR3 has 15 amino acids. Trimming removed 5 bases from V and 7 bases from J, with 21 bases in between. CDR3 in amino acids: CASSPGAGALREQYF. DNA for the CDR3: TGTGCCAGCAGCCCGGGGGCGGGGGCTCTACGGGAGCAGTACTTC.

This clonotype was seen more than once but under ten times. J is TRBJ1-4 and V is TRBV3-1; D is unresolved. There are 12 residues in the CDR3. Trimming stripped 1 base from V and 7 bases from J, with 4 bases between. Germline CDR1 reads LGHDT; CDR2 reads YNNKEL (reference sequence). The CDR3 DNA follows: TGTGCCAGCAGCCAAGCGGGTGAAAAACTGTTTTTT. As protein: CASSQAGEKLFF.

The genes are TRBV12-3 or TRBV12-4 and TRBJ2-1; D gene uncertain. The CDR3 contains 14 residues. The germline V and J ends were trimmed by 3 bases and 2 bases, with 8 bases remaining between them. DNA of the CDR3: TGTGCCAGCAGTTTTAGGGTTGCCTACAATGAGCAGTTCTTC. The encoded protein is CASSFRVAYNEQFF.

This chain connects TRBV28 to TRBJ2-1; TRBD2 aligns across 13 bases. Losses at the gene ends were 6 bases for V and 10 bases for J; bases not matched to a gene: 9. The CDR3 consists of 15 residues. Germline loops: CDR1 MDHEN, CDR2 SYDVKM. This chain's CDR3 is CASRVTSGGAGEQFF. In nucleotides, the CDR3 is TGTGCCAGCAGGGTTACTAGCGGGGGGGCAGGGGAGCAGTTCTTC.

This clonotype has a single count. The rearrangement joins TRBV6-1 to TRBJ1-2; D unresolved. CDR1 is MNHNS, CDR2 SASEGT, per germline. Trimming cost V 1 base and J 5 bases, with 23 bases left between them. The CDR3 loop spans 18 amino acids. CDR3 sequence reads: CASSEDKRYGNPWYGYTF. The CDR3 nucleotides are TGTGCCAGCAGTGAAGATAAAAGATATGGGAATCCTTGGTATGGCTACACCTTC.

In DNA form, the CDR3 reads TGTGCCAGCAGCTCTCCCAACAGGGTCCCCTCGAGTCTGGAGCAGTACTTC. Protein sequence: CASSSPNRVPSSLEQYF. This chain joins TRBV7-9 and TRBJ2-5; possible D gene TRBD1, 6 bases. Germline V gene sequence: CDR1 SEHNR, CDR2 FQNEAQ (reference sequence). Trimming took off 4 bases at V and 11 bases at J, with 29 bases between the two ends. The CDR3 is made up of 17 amino acids.

The rearrangement links TRBV20-1 to TRBJ1-1; no reliable D call. Germline loops: CDR1 DFQATT, CDR2 SNEGSKA (reference sequence). The CDR3 totals 15 residues. Trimming stripped 1 base from V and 5 bases from J, with 17 bases between. The CDR3 DNA reads as TGCAGTGCTAGAGCCGATTGGCGAGGGAAAACTGAAGCTTTCTTT. It yields the protein CSARADWRGKTEAFF.

The table lists this clonotype with many counts. The rearrangement joins TRBV24-1 to TRBJ2-7, with 7 bases lining up with TRBD2. This CDR3 has 18 amino acids. The ends lost 2 bases at V and 3 bases at J; junction bases unmatched: 15. CDR1 is KGHDR and CDR2 is SFDVKD in the germline V gene. CDR3 bases: TGTGCCACCAGTGATTCTACACCCTGGGAGGGTCAGGACTACGAGCAGTACTTC. Amino acids: CATSDSTPWEGQDYEQYF.

The genes are TRBV12-3 or TRBV12-4 and TRBJ2-1; 11 bases line up with TRBD2. V was pared by 4 bases and J by 7 bases, with 3 bases of the junction left unmatched. The CDR3 sequence is 14 residues long. This CDR3 reads CASSYSGRGNEQFF. CDR3 coding DNA: TGTGCCAGCAGTTATAGCGGGAGGGGTAATGAGCAGTTCTTC.

This clonotype was seen a handful of times. DNA for the CDR3: TGCAGTGCTACACAGGGAATTCTTGTGGCTTTCTTT. Its protein product is CSATQGILVAFF. This sequence joins TRBV20-1 and TRBJ1-1, with D tentatively TRBD1 (6 bases). The CDR3 runs to 12 residues. Trimming took off 4 bases at V and 11 bases at J, with 17 bases between the two ends. Germline V lookup: CDR1 DFQATT, CDR2 SNEGSKA (reference sequence).

The V gene is TRBV19, the J gene TRBJ2-4; D perhaps matches TRBD2 (7 bases). Germline V lookup: CDR1 LNHDA, CDR2 SQIVND (reference sequence). The CDR3 is made up of 15 amino acids. The V end lost 5 bases, the J end lost 6 bases, and 17 bases lay between the germline ends. The CDR3, as DNA: TGTGCCAGTAGTCTAGGGGGGGGCATAGGAAACATTCAGTACTTC. It specifies CASSLGGGIGNIQYF.